This T cell receptor beta chain was obtained from a study of blood T cell repertoires in COVID-19. Overall study context: From T cells, B-cell-depleted T cells, or PBMCs came the material, which was cDNA or gDNA.

This CDR3 has 15 amino acids. Trimming pared 6 bases from V and 5 bases from J, leaving 19 bases between. CDR1 MDHEN and CDR2 SYDVKM come from the germline V gene. Per the original methods: Researchers report that nucleated cell counts were estimated from reference gene primer amplification. Assay used: immunoSEQ multiplex PCR; TCRdb lists only in-frame clones, some missing. The V and J calls and the clone size are those of that table, but D and trimming were determined from the DNA. The table has approximately 85,000 clones, approximately 92% seen once; the top ten hold roughly 6.4%. This clone was detected once.

The sample was peripheral blood. The clonotype comes from a woman aged 55-70 years with active COVID-19. This chain joins TRBV28 and TRBJ1-2; D possibly corresponds to TRBD1 (6 bases). DNA for the CDR3: TGTGCCAGCAGACCTTATCGGACAGCAACTTATGGCTACACCTTC. Encoded protein: CASRPYRTATYGYTF.